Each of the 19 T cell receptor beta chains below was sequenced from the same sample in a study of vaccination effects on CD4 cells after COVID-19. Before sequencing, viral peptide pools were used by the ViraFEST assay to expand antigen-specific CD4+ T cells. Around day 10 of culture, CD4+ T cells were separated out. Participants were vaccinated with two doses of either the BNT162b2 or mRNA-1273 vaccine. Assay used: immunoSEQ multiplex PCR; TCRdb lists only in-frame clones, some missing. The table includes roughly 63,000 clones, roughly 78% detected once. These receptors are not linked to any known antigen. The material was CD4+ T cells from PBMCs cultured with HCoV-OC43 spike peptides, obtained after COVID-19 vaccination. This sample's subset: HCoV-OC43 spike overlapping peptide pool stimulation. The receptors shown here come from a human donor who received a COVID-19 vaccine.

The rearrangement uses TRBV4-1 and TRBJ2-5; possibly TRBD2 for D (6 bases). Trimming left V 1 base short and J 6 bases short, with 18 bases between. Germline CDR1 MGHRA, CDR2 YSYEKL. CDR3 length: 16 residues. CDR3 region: CASSQGGSEGIKTQYF. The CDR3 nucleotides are TGCGCCAGCAGCCAAGGGGGATCGGAGGGGATAAAGACCCAGTACTTC.

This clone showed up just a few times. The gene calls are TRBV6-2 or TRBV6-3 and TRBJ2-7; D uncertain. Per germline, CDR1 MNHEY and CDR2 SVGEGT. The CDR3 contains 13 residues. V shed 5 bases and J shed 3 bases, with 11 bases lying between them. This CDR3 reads CASSRTLYYEQYV. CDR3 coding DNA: TGTGCCAGCAGTCGGACCCTTTACTACGAGCAGTACGTC.

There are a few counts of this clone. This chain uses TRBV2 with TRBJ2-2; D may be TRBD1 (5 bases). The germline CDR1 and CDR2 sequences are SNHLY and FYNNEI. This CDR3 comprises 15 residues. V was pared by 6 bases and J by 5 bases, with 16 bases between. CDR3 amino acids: CASSRNWGQTGELFF. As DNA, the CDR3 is TGTGCCAGCAGCCGGAATTGGGGCCAAACCGGGGAGCTGTTTTTT.

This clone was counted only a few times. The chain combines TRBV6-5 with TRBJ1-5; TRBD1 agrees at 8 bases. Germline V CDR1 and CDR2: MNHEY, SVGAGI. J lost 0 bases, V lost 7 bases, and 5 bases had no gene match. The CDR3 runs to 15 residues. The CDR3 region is CASILTGDSNQPQHF. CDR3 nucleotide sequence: TGTGCCAGCATTTTGACAGGGGATAGCAATCAGCCCCAGCATTTT.

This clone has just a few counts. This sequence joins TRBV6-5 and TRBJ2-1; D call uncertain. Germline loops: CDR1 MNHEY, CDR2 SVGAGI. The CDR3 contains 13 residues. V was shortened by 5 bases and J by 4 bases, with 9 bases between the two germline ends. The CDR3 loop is CASSPDPYNEQFF. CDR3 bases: TGTGCCAGCAGTCCTGACCCTTACAATGAGCAGTTCTTC.

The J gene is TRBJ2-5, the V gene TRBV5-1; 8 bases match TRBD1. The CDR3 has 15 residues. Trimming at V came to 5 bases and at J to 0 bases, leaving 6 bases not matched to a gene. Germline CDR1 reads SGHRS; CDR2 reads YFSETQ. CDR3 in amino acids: CASSQGQVNQETQYF. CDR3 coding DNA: TGCGCCAGCAGTCAGGGACAGGTGAACCAAGAGACCCAGTACTTC.

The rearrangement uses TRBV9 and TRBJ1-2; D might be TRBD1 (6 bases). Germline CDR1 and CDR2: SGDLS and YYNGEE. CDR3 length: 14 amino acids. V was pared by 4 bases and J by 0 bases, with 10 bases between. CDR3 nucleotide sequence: TGTGCCAGCAGCTCCCCAGGGGCTAACTATGGCTACACCTTC. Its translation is CASSSPGANYGYTF.

As DNA, the CDR3 is TGTGCCAGCAGTGACGGGACAGCGCATAATGAAAAACTGTTTTTT. It is translated as CASSDGTAHNEKLFF. The chain recombines TRBV6-1 with TRBJ1-4; 7 bases are a match to TRBD1. The trim removed 3 bases at V and 4 bases at J, leaving 5 bases unmatched. Per germline, CDR1 MNHNS and CDR2 SASEGT. The CDR3 extends over 15 amino acids.

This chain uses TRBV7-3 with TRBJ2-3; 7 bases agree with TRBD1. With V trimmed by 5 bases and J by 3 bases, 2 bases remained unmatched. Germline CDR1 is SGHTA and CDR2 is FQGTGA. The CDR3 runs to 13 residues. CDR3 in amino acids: CASSRQGTDTQYF. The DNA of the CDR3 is TGTGCCAGCAGCCGACAGGGTACAGATACGCAGTATTTT.

CDR3 in amino acids: CASGLLFPNTEAFF. DNA for the CDR3: TGTGCTAGTGGTTTGCTCTTTCCGAACACTGAAGCTTTCTTT. V usage is TRBV12-5 and J usage is TRBJ1-1; D is undetermined. V was clipped by 2 bases and J by 1 base, with 8 bases between them. Per germline, CDR1 LGHNT and CDR2 FRNRAP. This CDR3 comprises 14 residues.

The DNA for the CDR3 is TGTGCCAGCAGTTACTCTCAGATGTGGGAGACCCAGTACTTC. Protein product: CASSYSQMWETQYF. V is TRBV6-6 and J is TRBJ2-5; D is uncertain. V shed 0 bases and J shed 5 bases, with 10 bases lying between them. Germline V gene data show CDR1 as MNHNY and CDR2 as SVGAGI (reference sequence). CDR3 size: 14 residues.

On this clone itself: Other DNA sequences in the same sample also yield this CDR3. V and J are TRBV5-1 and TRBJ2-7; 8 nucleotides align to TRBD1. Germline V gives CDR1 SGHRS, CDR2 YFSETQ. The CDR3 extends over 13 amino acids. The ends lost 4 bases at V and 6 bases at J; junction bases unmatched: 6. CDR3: CASSLGQGGEQYV. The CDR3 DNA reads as TGCGCCAGCAGCCTCGGACAGGGAGGCGAGCAGTACGTC.

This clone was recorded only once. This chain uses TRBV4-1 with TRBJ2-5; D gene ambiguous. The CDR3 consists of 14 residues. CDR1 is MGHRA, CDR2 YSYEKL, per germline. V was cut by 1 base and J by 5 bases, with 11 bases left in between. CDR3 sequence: CASSQVVLIETQYF. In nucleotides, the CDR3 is TGCGCCAGCAGCCAAGTCGTCCTAATTGAGACCCAGTACTTC.

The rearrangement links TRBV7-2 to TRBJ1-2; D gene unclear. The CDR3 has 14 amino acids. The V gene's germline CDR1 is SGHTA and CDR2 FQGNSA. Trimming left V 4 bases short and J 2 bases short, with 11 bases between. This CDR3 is CASSSDGLNYGYTF. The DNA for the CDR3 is TGTGCCAGCAGCTCGGACGGACTCAACTATGGCTACACCTTC.

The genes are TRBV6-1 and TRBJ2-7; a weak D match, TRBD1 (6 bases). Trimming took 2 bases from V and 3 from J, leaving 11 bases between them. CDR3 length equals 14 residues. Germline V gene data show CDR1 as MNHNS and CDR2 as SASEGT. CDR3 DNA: TGTGCCAGCAGTGAAAGTGGCAGGGGCTACGAGCAGTACGTC. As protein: CASSESGRGYEQYV.

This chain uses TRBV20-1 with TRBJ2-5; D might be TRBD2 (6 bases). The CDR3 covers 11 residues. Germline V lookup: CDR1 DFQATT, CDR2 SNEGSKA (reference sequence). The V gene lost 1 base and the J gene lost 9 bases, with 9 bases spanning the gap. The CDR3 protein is CSARGSGPQYF. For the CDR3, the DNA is TGCAGTGCTAGAGGGAGCGGGCCCCAGTACTTC.

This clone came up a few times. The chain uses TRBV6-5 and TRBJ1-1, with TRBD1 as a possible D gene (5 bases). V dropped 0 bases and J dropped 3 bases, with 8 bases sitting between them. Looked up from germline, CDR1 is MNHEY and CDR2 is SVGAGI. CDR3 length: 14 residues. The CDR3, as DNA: TGTGCCAGCAGTTACTCCTCGGGGGACACTGAAGCTTTCTTT. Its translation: CASSYSSGDTEAFF.

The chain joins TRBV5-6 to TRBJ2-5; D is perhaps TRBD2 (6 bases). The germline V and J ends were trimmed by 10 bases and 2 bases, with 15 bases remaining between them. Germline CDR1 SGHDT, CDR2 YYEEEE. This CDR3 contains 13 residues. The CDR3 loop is CAAGQVNQETQYF. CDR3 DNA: TGTGCCGCGGGGCAAGTAAATCAAGAGACCCAGTACTTC.

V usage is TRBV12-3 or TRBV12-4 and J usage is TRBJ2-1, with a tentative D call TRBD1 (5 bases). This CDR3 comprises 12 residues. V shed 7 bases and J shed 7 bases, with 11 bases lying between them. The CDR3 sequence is CASNRSPNEQFF. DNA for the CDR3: TGTGCCAGCAACAGGTCCCCTAATGAGCAGTTCTTC.